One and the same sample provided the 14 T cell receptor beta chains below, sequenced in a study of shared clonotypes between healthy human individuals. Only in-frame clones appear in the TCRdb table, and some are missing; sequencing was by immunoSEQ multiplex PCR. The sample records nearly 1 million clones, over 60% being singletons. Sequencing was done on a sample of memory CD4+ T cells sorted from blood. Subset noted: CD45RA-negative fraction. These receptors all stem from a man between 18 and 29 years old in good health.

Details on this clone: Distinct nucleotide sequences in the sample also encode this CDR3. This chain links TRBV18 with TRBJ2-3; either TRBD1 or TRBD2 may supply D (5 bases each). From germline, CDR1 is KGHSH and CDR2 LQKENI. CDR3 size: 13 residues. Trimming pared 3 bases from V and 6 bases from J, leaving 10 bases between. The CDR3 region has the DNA TGTGCCAGCTCACCTCAGGGAGCGGATACGCAGTATTTT. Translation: CASSPQGADTQYF.

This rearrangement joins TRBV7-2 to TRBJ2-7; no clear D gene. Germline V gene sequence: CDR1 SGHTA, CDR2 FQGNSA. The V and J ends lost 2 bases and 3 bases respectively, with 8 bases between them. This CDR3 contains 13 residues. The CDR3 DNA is TGTGCCAGCAGCTTACCTGTTTTCTACGAGCAGTACTTC. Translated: CASSLPVFYEQYF.

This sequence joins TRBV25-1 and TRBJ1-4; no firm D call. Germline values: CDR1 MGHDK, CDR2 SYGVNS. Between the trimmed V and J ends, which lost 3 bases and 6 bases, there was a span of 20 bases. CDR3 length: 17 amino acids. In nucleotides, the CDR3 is TGTGCCAGCAGTGATCCCGGCCTTGGAAGGTGGTATGAAAAACTGTTTTTT. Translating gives CASSDPGLGRWYEKLFF.

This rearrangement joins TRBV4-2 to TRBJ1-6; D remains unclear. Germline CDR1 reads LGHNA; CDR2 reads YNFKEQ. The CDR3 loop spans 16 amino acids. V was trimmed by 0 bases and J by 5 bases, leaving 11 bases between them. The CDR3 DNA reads TGTGCCAGCAGCCAAGATCTTAGAGGGAATAATTCACCCCTCCACTTT. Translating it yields CASSQDLRGNNSPLHF.

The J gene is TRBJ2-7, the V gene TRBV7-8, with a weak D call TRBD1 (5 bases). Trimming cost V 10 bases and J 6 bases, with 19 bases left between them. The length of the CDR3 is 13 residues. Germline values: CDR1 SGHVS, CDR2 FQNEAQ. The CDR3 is CATNRQGNAEQYF. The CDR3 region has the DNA TGTGCCACCAACAGGCAGGGTAACGCCGAGCAGTACTTC.

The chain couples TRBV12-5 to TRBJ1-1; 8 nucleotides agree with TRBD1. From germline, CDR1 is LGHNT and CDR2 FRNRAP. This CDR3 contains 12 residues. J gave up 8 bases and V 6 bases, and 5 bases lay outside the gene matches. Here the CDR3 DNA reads TGTGCTAGTGGCCAGGGGGCTGCGGAAGCTTTCTTT. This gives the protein CASGQGAAEAFF.

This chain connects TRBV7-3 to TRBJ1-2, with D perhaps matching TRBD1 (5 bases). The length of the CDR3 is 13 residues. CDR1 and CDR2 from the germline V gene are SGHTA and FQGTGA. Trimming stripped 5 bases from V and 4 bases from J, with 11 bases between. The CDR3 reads CASSPGRSYGYTF. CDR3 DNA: TGTGCCAGCAGCCCGGGACGTAGCTATGGCTACACCTTC.

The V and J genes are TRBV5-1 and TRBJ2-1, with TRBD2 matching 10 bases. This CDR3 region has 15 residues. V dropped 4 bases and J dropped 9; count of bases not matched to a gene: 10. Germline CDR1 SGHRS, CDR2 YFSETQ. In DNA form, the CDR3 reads TGCGCCAGCAGCATGGGGTCAGCGGGAGGGGCTGAGCAGTTCTTC. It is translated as CASSMGSAGGAEQFF.

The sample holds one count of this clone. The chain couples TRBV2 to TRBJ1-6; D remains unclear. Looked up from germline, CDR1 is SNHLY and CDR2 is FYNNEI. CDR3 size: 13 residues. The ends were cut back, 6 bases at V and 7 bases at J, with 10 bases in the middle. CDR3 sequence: CASRPSYNSPLHF. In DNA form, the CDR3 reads TGTGCCAGCAGGCCCAGTTACAATTCACCCCTCCACTTT. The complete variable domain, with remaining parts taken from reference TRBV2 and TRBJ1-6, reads EPEVTQTPSHQVTQMGQEVILRCVPISNHLYFYWYRQILGQKVEFLVSFYNNEISEKSEIFDDQFSVERPDGSNFTLKIRSTKLEDSAMYFCASRPSYNSPLHFGNGTRLTVT.

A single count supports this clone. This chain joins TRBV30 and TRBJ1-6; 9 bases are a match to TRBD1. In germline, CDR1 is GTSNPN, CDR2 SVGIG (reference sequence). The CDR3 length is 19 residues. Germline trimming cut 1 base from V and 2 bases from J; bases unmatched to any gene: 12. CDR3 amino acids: CAWSALEDRGKTYNSPLHF. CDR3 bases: TGTGCCTGGAGTGCCCTTGAGGACAGGGGTAAGACCTATAATTCACCCCTCCACTTT.

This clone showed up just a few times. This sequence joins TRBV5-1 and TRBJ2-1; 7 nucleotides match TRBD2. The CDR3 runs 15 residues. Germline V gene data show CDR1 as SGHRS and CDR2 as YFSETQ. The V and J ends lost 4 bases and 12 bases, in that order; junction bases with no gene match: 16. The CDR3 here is CASSGSGDVTMRQFF. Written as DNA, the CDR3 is TGCGCCAGCAGCGGGAGCGGGGACGTTACAATGAGGCAGTTCTTC.

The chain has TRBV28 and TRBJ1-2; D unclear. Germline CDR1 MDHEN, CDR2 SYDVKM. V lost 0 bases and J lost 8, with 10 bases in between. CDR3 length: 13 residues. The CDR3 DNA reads TGTGCCAGCAGTTTATGGACCCCCAGGGGCTACACCTTC. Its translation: CASSLWTPRGYTF.

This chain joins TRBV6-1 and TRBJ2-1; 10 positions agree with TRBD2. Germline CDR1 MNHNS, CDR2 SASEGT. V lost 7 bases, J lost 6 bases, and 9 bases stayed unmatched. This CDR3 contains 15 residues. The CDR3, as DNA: TGTGCCAGCACCCCTAGCGGGAGTTATCCCAATGAGCAGTTCTTC. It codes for CASTPSGSYPNEQFF.

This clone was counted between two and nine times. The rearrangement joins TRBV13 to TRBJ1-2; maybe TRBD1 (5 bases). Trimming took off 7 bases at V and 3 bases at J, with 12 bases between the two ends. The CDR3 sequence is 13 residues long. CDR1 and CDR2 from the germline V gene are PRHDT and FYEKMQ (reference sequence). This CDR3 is CASKKWGDYGYTF. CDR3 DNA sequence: TGTGCCAGCAAGAAATGGGGGGACTATGGCTACACCTTC. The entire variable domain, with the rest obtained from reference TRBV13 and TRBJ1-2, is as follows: AAGVIQSPRHLIKEKRETATLKCYPIPRHDTVYWYQQGPGQDPQFLISFYEKMQSDKGSIPDRFSAQQFSDYHSELNMSSLELGDSALYFCASKKWGDYGYTFGSGTRLTVV.